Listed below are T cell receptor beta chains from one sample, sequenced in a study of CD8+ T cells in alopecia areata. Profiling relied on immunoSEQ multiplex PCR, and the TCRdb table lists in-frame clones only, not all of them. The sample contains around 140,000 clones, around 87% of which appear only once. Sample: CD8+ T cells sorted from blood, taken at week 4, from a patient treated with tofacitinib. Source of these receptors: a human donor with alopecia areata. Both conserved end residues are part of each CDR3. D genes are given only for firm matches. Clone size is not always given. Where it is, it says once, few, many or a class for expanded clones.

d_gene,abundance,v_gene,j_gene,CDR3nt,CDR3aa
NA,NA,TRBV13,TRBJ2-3,TGTGCCAGCAGCTTAGAGTCGAGGGCAGATACGCAGTATTTT,CASSLESRADTQYF
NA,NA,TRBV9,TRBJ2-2,TGTGCCAGCAGCCCCCCGGGACTTCTCTCCGGGGAGCTGTTTTTT,CASSPPGLLSGELFF
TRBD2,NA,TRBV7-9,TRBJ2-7,TGTGCCAGCAGCTTCGGGACTAGCGGCTCCTACGAGCAGTACTTC,CASSFGTSGSYEQYF
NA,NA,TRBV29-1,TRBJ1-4,TGCAGCGTTGAAGGGGGAGATCCAACTAATGAAAAACTGTTTTTT,CSVEGGDPTNEKLFF
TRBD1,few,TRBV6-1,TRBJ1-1,TGTGCCAGCAGTGGAGGGACAGCTCCTGAAGCTTTCTTT,CASSGGTAPEAFF
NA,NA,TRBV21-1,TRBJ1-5,TGTGCCAGCAGCAAATACGGGTATCCGGGACAGGGGTATACGAATCAGCCCCAGCATTTT,CASSKYGYPGQGYTNQPQHF
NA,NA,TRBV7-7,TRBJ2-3,TGTGCCAGCAGCTCGACAGGACCCACAGATACGCAGTATTTT,CASSSTGPTDTQYF
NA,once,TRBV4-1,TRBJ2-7,TGCGCCAGCAGCCAAGTGGTAACGGTGGTAGCGGACTACGAGCAGTACTTC,CASSQVVTVVADYEQYF
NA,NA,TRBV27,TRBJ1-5,TGTGCCAGCAGTCGCCGCGGTAGCAATCAGCCCCAGCATTTT,CASSRRGSNQPQHF
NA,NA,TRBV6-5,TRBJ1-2,TGTGCCAGCAGTTACACGGCAGGGGCCCCGAATTATGGCTACACCTTC,CASSYTAGAPNYGYTF